Listed here is a single TCR beta chain. No antigen is known for it. This entry belongs to a study of vaccination effects on CD4 cells after COVID-19. General study results and limits: Healthy vaccinees' vaccine-induced clones included only 1 of 255 cross-reacting with common cold coronaviruses. By a late point after vaccination, infection- and vaccine-induced clones had shrunk markedly through clonal contraction.

Before sequencing took place, the ViraFEST assay used viral peptide pools to expand antigen-specific CD4+ T cells. When less than 13 days of culture had elapsed, CD4+ T cells were isolated. Each participant received a vaccine that was either BNT162b2 or mRNA-1273, given as two doses. Half the medium was swapped for IL-2 medium on days 3 and 7. Sequencing was performed with immunoSEQ multiplex PCR; in TCRdb, only in-frame clones are kept and a portion is missing. The sample carries 20,000 to 25,000 clones, 69% recorded once. The clonotype originates from a human donor who received a COVID-19 vaccine. The sample consisted of CD4+ T cells from PBMCs cultured with SARS-CoV-2 spike peptides, taken after COVID-19 vaccination.

CDR3 sequence: CASSFQGAQPQHF. For the CDR3, the DNA is TGTGCCAGCAGTTTTCAGGGGGCTCAGCCCCAGCATTTT. This rearrangement joins TRBV2 to TRBJ1-5; 8 bases fit TRBD1. J was trimmed by 6 bases and V by 5 bases; bases with no gene match: 3. Per the germline V gene, CDR1 is SNHLY and CDR2 is FYNNEI. CDR3 size: 13 residues.